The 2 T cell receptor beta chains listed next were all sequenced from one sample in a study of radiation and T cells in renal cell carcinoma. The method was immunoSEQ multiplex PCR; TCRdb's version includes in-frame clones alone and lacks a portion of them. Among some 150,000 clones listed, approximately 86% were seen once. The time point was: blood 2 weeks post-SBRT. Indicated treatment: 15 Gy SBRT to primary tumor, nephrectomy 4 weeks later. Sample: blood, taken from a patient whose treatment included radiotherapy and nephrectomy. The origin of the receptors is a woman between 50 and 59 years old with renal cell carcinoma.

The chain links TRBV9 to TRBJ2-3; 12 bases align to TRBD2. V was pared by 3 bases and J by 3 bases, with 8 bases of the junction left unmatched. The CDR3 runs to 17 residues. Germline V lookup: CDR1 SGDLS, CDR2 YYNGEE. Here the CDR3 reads CASSAYRTSGTTDTQYF. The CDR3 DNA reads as TGTGCCAGCAGCGCCTACCGGACTAGCGGGACGACAGATACGCAGTATTTT.

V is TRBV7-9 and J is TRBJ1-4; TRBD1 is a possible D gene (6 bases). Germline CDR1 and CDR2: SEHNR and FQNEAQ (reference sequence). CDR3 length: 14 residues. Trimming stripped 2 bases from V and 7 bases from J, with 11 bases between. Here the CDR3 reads CASSLRGDGEKLFF. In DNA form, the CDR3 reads TGTGCCAGCAGCTTAAGGGGGGACGGTGAAAAACTGTTTTTT. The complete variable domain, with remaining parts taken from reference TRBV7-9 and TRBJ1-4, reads DTGVSQNPRHKITKRGQNVTFRCDPISEHNRLYWYRQTLGQGPEFLTYFQNEAQLEKSRLLSDRFSAERPKGSFSTLEIQRTEQGDSAMYLCASSLRGDGEKLFFGSGTQLSVL.